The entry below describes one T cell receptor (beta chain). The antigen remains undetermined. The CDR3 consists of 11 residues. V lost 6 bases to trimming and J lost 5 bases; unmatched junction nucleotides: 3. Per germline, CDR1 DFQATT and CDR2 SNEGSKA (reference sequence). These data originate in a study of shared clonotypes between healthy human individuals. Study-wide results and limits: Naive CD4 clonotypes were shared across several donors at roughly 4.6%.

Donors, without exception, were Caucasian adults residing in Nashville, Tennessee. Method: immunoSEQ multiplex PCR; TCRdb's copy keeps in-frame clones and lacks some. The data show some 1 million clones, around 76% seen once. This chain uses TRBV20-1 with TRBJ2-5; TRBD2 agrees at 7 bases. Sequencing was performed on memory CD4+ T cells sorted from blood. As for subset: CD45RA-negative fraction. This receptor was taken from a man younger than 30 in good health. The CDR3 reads CSAVGGETQYF. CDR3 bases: TGCAGTGCCGTGGGGGGGGAGACCCAGTACTTC.